This T cell receptor beta chain was sequenced in a study of blood T cell repertoires in COVID-19. Whole-study context: Sample material is recorded as cDNA or gDNA derived from T cells, B-cell-depleted T cells, or PBMCs.

Profiling relied on immunoSEQ multiplex PCR, and the TCRdb table lists in-frame clones only, not all of them. The data hold approximately 270,000 clones, with roughly 90% observed a single time. CDR3 length: 14 amino acids. CDR1 is SNHLY and CDR2 is FYNNEI in the germline V gene. V lost 6 bases and J lost 2; bases outside the gene matches: 5. This clone was seen a single time. The sample consisted of PBMCs or T cells enriched from blood (not recorded which). V gene TRBV2 combines with J gene TRBJ2-7; 9 bases align to TRBD1. This TCR derives from a woman aged 55-69 years who had recovered from COVID-19. CDR3 sequence (DNA): TGTGCCAGCAGAGCCGGGACAGGGACCTACGAGCAGTACTTC. This encodes CASRAGTGTYEQYF.